This TCR beta chain was sequenced for a study of blood T cell repertoires in COVID-19. About the study: The United States, Italy and Spain were the sources of the acute and convalescent COVID-19 samples. Nucleic acid was either cDNA or gDNA, and it came from T cells, B-cell-depleted T cells, or PBMCs.

Participants came from roughly 23 US areas, aged roughly 18 to 95 years. Generated by immunoSEQ multiplex PCR, the TCRdb table keeps only in-frame clones and is missing some. The table lists 260,000 or so clones, approximately 88% of them singletons. The sequenced material came from PBMCs or T cells enriched from blood (not recorded which). This TCR came from a woman in her 30s with acute COVID-19.

This chain's CDR3 is CATNGGRENQPQHF. The CDR3 DNA reads TGTGCCACCAACGGGGGGCGCGAAAATCAGCCCCAGCATTTT. The chain joins TRBV10-3 to TRBJ1-5, with D tentatively TRBD1 (6 bases). The CDR3 has 14 amino acids. Looked up from germline, CDR1 is ENHRY and CDR2 is SYGVKD. Between the trimmed V and J ends, which lost 10 bases and 4 bases, there was a span of 17 bases.